The subject of this entry is one T cell receptor (beta chain). This entry is derived from a study of blood T cell repertoires in COVID-19. Overall study context: Acute-phase and convalescent COVID-19 samples originated in the United States, Italy and Spain. PBMCs, B-cell-depleted T cells, or T cells provided the cDNA or gDNA that made up the material.

The CDR3 length is 14 residues. Trimming cost V 5 bases and J 1 base; bases outside gene matches: 4. The germline gives CDR1 SGHVS, CDR2 FQNEAQ. Generated by immunoSEQ multiplex PCR, the TCRdb table keeps only in-frame clones and is missing some. The profile covers about 36,000 clones, with around four fifths appearing a single time and approximately 15% taken by the ten largest. This clonotype was obtained from a human donor in a cohort sampled during active COVID-19. The chain joins TRBV7-8 to TRBJ2-7, with TRBD2 matching 8 bases. The sequencing input was peripheral blood. CDR3 sequence: CASSPGGGSYEQYF. In DNA, the CDR3 is TGTGCCAGCAGCCCGGGAGGGGGGTCCTACGAGCAGTACTTC.